The 23 T cell receptor beta chains listed next were all sequenced from one sample in a study of cytomegalovirus exposure and HLA in healthy donors (dated by TCRdb to the late 2010s). The receptor library was made with the immunoSEQ multiplex PCR assay. For the multiplex PCR, a mixture combining 60 forward primers for TCR Vbeta segments and 13 reverse primers for TCR Jbeta segments was used. TCRdb retrieved this table from immuneACCESS and kept in-frame rearrangements only. Not all clones are present; in checked studies, unresolved V genes account for under half, and no reason is known for the remainder. The sample records tens of thousands of clones, 6.5% to 8% of which are singletons. The ten largest clones add up to 2% to 2.5% of the sample. What was sequenced was PBMCs. The origin of the receptors is a man aged 50-60 years in good health and CMV-seronegative.

This clone was found a few times. This chain connects TRBV19 to TRBJ2-7, with D maybe TRBD2 (7 bases). Trimming cost V 1 base and J 2 bases, with 18 bases left between them. This CDR3 spans 17 amino acids. Per germline, CDR1 LNHDA and CDR2 SQIVND (reference sequence). This chain's CDR3 is CASSIASQGGEAYEQYF. The DNA for the CDR3 is TGTGCCAGTAGTATAGCGTCACAGGGAGGGGAGGCCTACGAGCAGTACTTC.

The CDR3 region has the DNA TGTGCCTGGAGACGGACAGACAACACCGGGGAGCTGTTTTTT. Translated, it gives CAWRRTDNTGELFF. This chain links TRBV30 with TRBJ2-2; perhaps TRBD1 as D (6 bases). CDR1 and CDR2 from the germline V gene are GTSNPN and SVGIG (reference sequence). This CDR3 comprises 14 residues. Deletions cut 3 bases from V and 2 bases from J, with 10 bases between.

This clone was counted between two and nine times. V usage is TRBV18 and J usage is TRBJ2-7, with D maybe TRBD1 (5 bases). Germline values: CDR1 KGHSH, CDR2 LQKENI. The germline V and J ends were trimmed by 3 bases and 4 bases, with 16 bases remaining between them. CDR3 length: 15 amino acids. The CDR3 spells CASSPVSTAGYEQYF. In nucleotides, the CDR3 is TGTGCCAGCTCACCGGTCTCGACAGCCGGATACGAGCAGTACTTC.

The gene calls are TRBV5-6 and TRBJ1-2; a weak D match, TRBD1 (5 bases). Trimming shortened V by 5 bases and J by 5 bases, and 13 bases separated the two germline ends. The germline CDR1 and CDR2 sequences are SGHDT and YYEEEE. There are 13 residues in the CDR3. The CDR3 loop is CASSNPGGYGYTF. CDR3 bases: TGTGCCAGCAGTAACCCGGGGGGATATGGCTACACCTTC.

This clone has only a few counts. The rearrangement joins TRBV10-3 to TRBJ2-7; D may be TRBD2 (6 bases). The V and J ends lost 10 bases and 0 bases respectively, with 16 bases between them. Germline V gene sequence: CDR1 ENHRY, CDR2 SYGVKD. This CDR3 is 14 amino acids long. This CDR3 reads CATVPGLHSYEQYF. The DNA for the CDR3 is TGTGCCACCGTGCCGGGACTCCACTCCTACGAGCAGTACTTC.

This clone has just a few counts. The CDR3 nucleotides are TGTGCCTGGAGTGCATTTAACACTGAAGCTTTCTTT. Amino acid sequence: CAWSAFNTEAFF. This rearrangement joins TRBV30 to TRBJ1-1; D remains ambiguous. CDR3 length equals 12 residues. V lost 1 base to trimming and J lost 2 bases, with 5 bases between them. Germline V lookup: CDR1 GTSNPN, CDR2 SVGIG (reference sequence).

The CDR3 is CASSIDPGSYEQYF. For the CDR3, the DNA is TGTGCCAGTAGTATAGACCCAGGATCCTACGAGCAGTACTTC. V is TRBV19 and J is TRBJ2-7, with D unclear. V shed 0 bases and J shed 1 base, with 7 bases lying between them. Per the germline V gene, CDR1 is LNHDA and CDR2 is SQIVND (reference sequence). The CDR3 runs 14 residues.

This clone appeared a few times. The chain links TRBV29-1 to TRBJ1-1, with D hard to call. V gave up 4 bases and J gave up 1 base, with 10 bases separating them. This CDR3 spans 13 amino acids. Per germline, CDR1 SQVTM and CDR2 ANQGSEA. The chain's CDR3 is CSVAIQENTEAFF. DNA of the CDR3: TGCAGCGTTGCCATCCAGGAGAACACTGAAGCTTTCTTT.

There are a few counts of this clone. The CDR3 nucleotides read TGTGCCAGTAGTACAGGGGGCAACACTGAAGCTTTCTTT. Protein: CASSTGGNTEAFF. V gene TRBV19 combines with J gene TRBJ1-1; 8 bases align to TRBD1. The CDR3 is 13 residues long. V gave up 4 bases and J gave up 2 bases; unmatched junction bases: 0. Germline V gene data show CDR1 as LNHDA and CDR2 as SQIVND (reference sequence).

This clone showed up just a few times. The chain couples TRBV5-1 to TRBJ2-5; possible D gene TRBD1, 7 bases. Trimming took off 2 bases at V and 5 bases at J, with 10 bases between the two ends. The CDR3 is 13 residues long. Germline V CDR1 and CDR2: SGHRS, YFSETQ. CDR3 coding DNA: TGCGCCAGCAGCTTCGCGGGACAGGAGACCCAGTACTTC. Translated: CASSFAGQETQYF.

The chain employs TRBV6-6 and TRBJ2-7; possibly TRBD2 for D (5 bases). The CDR3 loop spans 14 amino acids. Germline V gene lookup returns CDR1 MNHNY and CDR2 SVGAGI (reference sequence). The V end was cut by 4 bases, the J end by 3 bases, with 13 bases between. Here the CDR3 reads CASSFPGSVYEQYF. The CDR3 DNA reads as TGTGCCAGCAGTTTCCCGGGGAGCGTCTACGAGCAGTACTTC.

The J gene is TRBJ1-1, the V gene TRBV7-9; perhaps TRBD1 as D (5 bases). The CDR3 runs to 14 residues. The germline gives CDR1 SEHNR, CDR2 FQNEAQ (reference sequence). V lost 5 bases and J 5 bases, leaving 15 bases between the germline ends. The CDR3 region has the DNA TGTGCCAGCAGCCTGGGGCCGGGAGGGACTGAAGCTTTCTTT. Amino acids: CASSLGPGGTEAFF.

This clone has only a few counts. Here the CDR3 reads CASSLYGGQGANYGYTF. The CDR3 nucleotides are TGTGCCAGCAGCTTGTACGGCGGACAGGGGGCGAACTATGGCTACACCTTC. The rearrangement uses TRBV5-6 and TRBJ1-2; 11 nucleotides line up with TRBD1. Germline V CDR1 and CDR2: SGHDT, YYEEEE. The CDR3 contains 17 residues. V trimming: 1 base; J trimming: 2 bases; junction bases outside the gene matches: 7.

In its sample, this clone was seen a few times. J is TRBJ1-1 and V is TRBV2, with 11 bases fitting TRBD1. CDR1 and CDR2 from the germline V gene are SNHLY and FYNNEI. CDR3 length: 14 residues. J lost 4 bases, V lost 7 bases, and 5 bases had no gene match. Written as DNA, the CDR3 is TGTGCCAGCACCGGACAGGGGGCTGGCACTGAAGCTTTCTTT. Translated, it gives CASTGQGAGTEAFF.

This clone was observed a few times. The V gene is TRBV7-2, the J gene TRBJ2-5; D possibly corresponds to TRBD1 (5 bases). V gave up 5 bases and J gave up 1 base, with 11 bases separating them. The CDR3 is 14 amino acids. Germline-derived CDR1 and CDR2 are SGHTA and FQGNSA. The CDR3 sequence: CASSRRGSQETQYF. As DNA, the CDR3 is TGTGCCAGCAGCCGTAGGGGTTCCCAAGAGACCCAGTACTTC.

This clone came up a few times. The chain is built from TRBV6-1 and TRBJ1-5; possibly TRBD1 for D (6 bases). The V and J ends lost 3 bases and 1 base respectively, with 7 bases between them. The CDR3 loop spans 14 amino acids. Per the germline V gene, CDR1 is MNHNS and CDR2 is SASEGT. The CDR3 sequence: CASSETGSNQPQHF. DNA of the CDR3: TGTGCCAGCAGTGAGACAGGAAGCAATCAGCCCCAGCATTTT.

The CDR3 DNA is TGTGCCAGTAGTTACGTACAGGGGGCGGAGGAGCAGTACTTC. It specifies CASSYVQGAEEQYF. The chain is built from TRBV19 and TRBJ2-7; TRBD1 matches at 9 bases. V shed 5 bases, J shed 7 bases, and the junction held 9 bases outside the gene matches. This CDR3 has 14 residues. From germline, CDR1 is LNHDA and CDR2 SQIVND (reference sequence).

This clone was picked up a small number of times. The rearrangement links TRBV10-3 to TRBJ2-1, with 8 bases lining up with TRBD2. CDR1 and CDR2 from the germline V gene are ENHRY and SYGVKD. The CDR3 totals 14 residues. The CDR3 nucleotides are TGTGCGGTGCGGGAGGTCAGCTCCTACAATGAGCAGTTCTTC. It yields the protein CAVREVSSYNEQFF.

This clone was recorded a few times. The V and J genes are TRBV5-4 and TRBJ1-3, with D tentatively TRBD1 (6 bases). This CDR3 comprises 16 residues. Germline CDR1 is SGHNT and CDR2 is YYREEE (reference sequence). V lost 4 bases to trimming and J lost 4 bases, with 18 bases between them. The DNA of the CDR3 is TGTGCCAGCAGCAGGGGGTCGACAGTTCCAGGAAACACCATATATTTT. Translated: CASSRGSTVPGNTIYF.

The chain couples TRBV9 to TRBJ2-5, with 9 bases fitting TRBD2. Germline CDR1 reads SGDLS; CDR2 reads YYNGEE. The CDR3 has 15 residues. After removal of 0 bases from V and 9 bases from J, the junction contained 9 bases not matched to a gene. In nucleotides, the CDR3 is TGTGCCAGCAGCGTAGATGGTCGGGCGGGGGGGGCCCAGTACTTC. Translated, it gives CASSVDGRAGGAQYF.

The genes are TRBV28 and TRBJ1-4; D may be TRBD1 (6 bases). Trimming took 6 bases from V and 3 from J, leaving 11 bases between them. Germline CDR1 reads MDHEN; CDR2 reads SYDVKM. This CDR3 region has 14 residues. In DNA form, the CDR3 reads TGTGCCAGCAGCCAAGGGGGGGCTAATGAAAAACTGTTTTTT. The encoded protein is CASSQGGANEKLFF.

The chain joins TRBV6-5 to TRBJ1-3; D is unclear. Germline-derived CDR1 and CDR2 are MNHEY and SVGAGI. Trimming took 0 bases from V and 3 from J, leaving 9 bases between them. The CDR3 runs 15 residues. CDR3 loop: CASSYSRVLGNTIYF. CDR3 DNA: TGTGCCAGCAGTTACTCGAGAGTTCTTGGAAACACCATATATTTT.

This clone occurred a few times. The J gene is TRBJ2-1, the V gene TRBV19, with 12 nucleotides matching TRBD1. The germline V gene has CDR1 LNHDA and CDR2 SQIVND (reference sequence). This CDR3 has 15 residues. V lost 7 bases, J lost 8 bases, and 9 bases stayed unmatched. The CDR3 sequence is CASNPGTGGAYEQFF. The CDR3, as DNA: TGTGCCAGTAATCCCGGGACAGGGGGCGCGTATGAGCAGTTCTTC.